These 9 T cell receptor beta chains were all obtained from the same sample, sequenced in a study of shared clonotypes between healthy human individuals. In the naive CD8 group, cells lacked CD45RO and were positively selected for CCR7, so terminally differentiated effector memory CD45RA+ cells were left out. The table came from immunoSEQ multiplex PCR; TCRdb's copy has only in-frame clones and leaves some out. The sample yields a few million clones, around 95% seen once. Sequencing was carried out using naive CD8+ T cells from PBMCs. All receptors derive from a man younger than 35 in good health. Some clones in this sample may be carry-over from other donors' samples.

V usage is TRBV7-9 and J usage is TRBJ1-1; D is undetermined. Germline V gene lookup returns CDR1 SEHNR and CDR2 FQNEAQ (reference sequence). V was cut by 4 bases and J by 3 bases, with 12 bases left in between. The CDR3 is 14 amino acids. The CDR3 sequence: CASSSPRVHTEAFF. The CDR3 DNA follows: TGTGCCAGCAGCTCCCCTCGCGTGCACACTGAAGCTTTCTTT.

The V and J genes are TRBV5-6 and TRBJ2-5; 7 bases match TRBD2. With the DNA end fitting TRBJ2-7 better, the J assignment may be wrong. The germline CDR1 and CDR2 sequences are SGHDT and YYEEEE. This CDR3 comprises 16 residues. The DNA of the CDR3 is TGTGCCAGCAGCTTGGGCCGTAGCGGGCCGAACTACGAGCAGTACTTC. Translated, it gives CASSLGRSGPNYEQYF.

The V call is TRBV27, the J call TRBJ2-7, with D perhaps TRBD2 (7 bases). Germline CDR1 is MNHEY and CDR2 is SMNVEV (reference sequence). The V end lost 6 bases, the J end lost 6 bases, and 15 bases lay between the germline ends. The CDR3 extends over 13 amino acids. This CDR3 reads CASSPRGGTEQYF. For the CDR3, the DNA is TGTGCCAGCAGCCCTAGGGGGGGAACCGAGCAGTACTTC.

The chain recombines TRBV27 with TRBJ2-7, with D hard to call. Trimming removed 3 bases from V and 2 bases from J, with 11 bases in between. From germline, CDR1 is MNHEY and CDR2 SMNVEV (reference sequence). The CDR3 is 14 amino acids. The CDR3 loop is CASSFATSTYEQYF. CDR3 nucleotides: TGTGCCAGCAGTTTCGCGACCTCCACCTACGAGCAGTACTTC.

The chain combines TRBV27 with TRBJ1-5, with a weak D call TRBD1 (6 bases). This CDR3 comprises 15 residues. The V gene lost 5 bases and the J gene lost 0 bases, with 11 bases spanning the gap. Per the germline V gene, CDR1 is MNHEY and CDR2 is SMNVEV (reference sequence). The CDR3 region is CASSGDNNSNQPQHF. The CDR3 region has the DNA TGTGCCAGCAGTGGGGACAACAATAGCAATCAGCCCCAGCATTTT.

The V and J genes are TRBV7-9 and TRBJ2-3, with 12 bases aligning to TRBD2. The germline V gene encodes CDR1 SEHNR and CDR2 FQNEAQ (reference sequence). V shed 6 bases and J 4 bases; nucleotides not matched to a gene: 11. The CDR3 totals 17 residues. CDR3 in DNA: TGTGCCAGCAGTCCGGCCGGACTAGCGGGATTTCCAGATACGCAGTATTTT. Encoded protein: CASSPAGLAGFPDTQYF.

The chain recombines TRBV15 with TRBJ1-3, with 11 positions matching TRBD1. The CDR3 sequence is 15 residues long. The V segment lost 5 bases and the J segment 3 bases; nucleotides outside the gene matches: 3. Germline CDR1 LNHNV, CDR2 YYDKDF (reference sequence). The CDR3 loop reads CATSGGTGGGNTIYF. The CDR3 region has the DNA TGTGCCACCAGCGGGGGGACAGGGGGTGGAAACACCATATATTTT.

The chain is built from TRBV7-9 and TRBJ2-7; possibly TRBD1 for D (5 bases). The ends were cut back, 1 base at V and 3 bases at J, with 13 bases in the middle. Looked up from germline, CDR1 is SEHNR and CDR2 is FQNEAQ (reference sequence). CDR3 length: 15 residues. The CDR3, as DNA: TGTGCCAGCAGCTTAGTTGTTGGCAGGGTCTACGAGCAGTACTTC. Protein sequence: CASSLVVGRVYEQYF.

The J gene is TRBJ2-5, the V gene TRBV7-8, with unresolved D. Trimming took off 5 bases at V and 2 bases at J, with 15 bases between the two ends. Germline V gene lookup returns CDR1 SGHVS and CDR2 FQNEAQ. The CDR3 is made up of 15 amino acids. The DNA of the CDR3 is TGTGCCAGCAGCCCCAGGACCGACTTGCAAGAGACCCAGTACTTC. It translates to CASSPRTDLQETQYF.